Here is one TCR beta chain with its context. The data were produced by immunoSEQ multiplex PCR, yet TCRdb's version contains in-frame clones alone and is incomplete. The profile shows about 89,000 clones, about 88% of them singletons. The sample belongs to a study of blood T cell repertoires in COVID-19. Study background: PBMCs, B-cell-depleted T cells, or T cells provided the cDNA or gDNA that made up the material.

The V gene lost 4 bases and the J gene lost 4 bases, with 12 bases spanning the gap. The germline V gene encodes CDR1 SGHNT and CDR2 YYREEE (reference sequence). This CDR3 has 14 residues. The chain couples TRBV5-4 to TRBJ2-1, with D possibly being TRBD1 (5 bases). The receptor comes from a man older than 75 with active or convalescent COVID-19. Sequencing was carried out using peripheral blood. The CDR3 bases are TGTGCCAGCAGCCCGGACAACGTATACAATGAGCAGTTCTTC. Amino acid sequence: CASSPDNVYNEQFF.